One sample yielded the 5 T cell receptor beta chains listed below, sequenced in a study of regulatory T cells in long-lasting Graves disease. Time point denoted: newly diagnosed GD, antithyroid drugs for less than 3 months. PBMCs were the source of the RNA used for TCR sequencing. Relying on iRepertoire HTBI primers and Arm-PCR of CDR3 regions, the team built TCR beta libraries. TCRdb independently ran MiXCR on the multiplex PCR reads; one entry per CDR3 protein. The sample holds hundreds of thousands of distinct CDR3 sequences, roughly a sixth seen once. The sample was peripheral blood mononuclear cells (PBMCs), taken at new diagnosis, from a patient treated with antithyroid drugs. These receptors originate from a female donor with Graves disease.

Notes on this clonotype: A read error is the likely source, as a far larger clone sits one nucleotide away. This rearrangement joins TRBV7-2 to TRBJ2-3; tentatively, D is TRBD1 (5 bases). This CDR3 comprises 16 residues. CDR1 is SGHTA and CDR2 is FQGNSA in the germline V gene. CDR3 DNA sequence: TGTGCCTGCAGCATTGGGGCCGGACGAGTTACAGATACGCAGTATTTT. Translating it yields CACSIGAGRVTDTQYF.

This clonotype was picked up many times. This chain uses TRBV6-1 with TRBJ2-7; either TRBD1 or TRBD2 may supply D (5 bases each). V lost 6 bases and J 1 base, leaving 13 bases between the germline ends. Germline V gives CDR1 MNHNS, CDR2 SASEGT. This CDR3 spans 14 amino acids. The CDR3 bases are TGTGCCAGCAGCCGGGACGTCCTGTCCTACGAGCAGTACTTC. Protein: CASSRDVLSYEQYF.

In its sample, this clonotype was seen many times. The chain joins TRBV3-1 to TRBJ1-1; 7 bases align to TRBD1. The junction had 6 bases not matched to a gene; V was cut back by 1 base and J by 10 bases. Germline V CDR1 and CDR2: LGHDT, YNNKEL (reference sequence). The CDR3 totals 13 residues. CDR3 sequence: CASSQGQGVGAFF. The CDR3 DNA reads TGTGCCAGCAGCCAAGGTCAGGGGGTTGGAGCTTTCTTT.

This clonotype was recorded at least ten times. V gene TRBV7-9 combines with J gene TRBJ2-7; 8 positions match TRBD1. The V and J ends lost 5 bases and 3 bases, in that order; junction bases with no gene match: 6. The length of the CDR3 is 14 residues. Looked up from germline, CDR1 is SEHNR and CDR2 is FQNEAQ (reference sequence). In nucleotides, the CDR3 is TGTGCCAGCAGCCCGGGACAGGATTTCTACGAGCAGTACTTC. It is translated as CASSPGQDFYEQYF. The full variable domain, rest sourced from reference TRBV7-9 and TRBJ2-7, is DTGVSQNPRHKITKRGQNVTFRCDPISEHNRLYWYRQTLGQGPEFLTYFQNEAQLEKSRLLSDRFSAERPKGSFSTLEIQRTEQGDSAMYLCASSPGQDFYEQYFGPGTRLTVT.

Here the CDR3 DNA reads TGTGCCAGCAGTGCCCAGGGAATGAGTCAGCCCCAGCATTTT. As protein: CASSAQGMSQPQHF. The chain recombines TRBV6-2 or TRBV6-3 with TRBJ1-5; perhaps TRBD1 as D (5 bases). The germline V gene has CDR1 MNHEY and CDR2 SVGEGT. Trimming took off 5 bases at V and 6 bases at J, with 14 bases between the two ends. The CDR3 sequence is 14 residues long.